One T cell receptor (beta chain) is described in this entry. The antigen is unknown. The conserved final phenylalanine or tryptophan is absent from the CDR3, which likely points to a read error. Naive CD4+ cells had CD25+ Tregs removed. Broader study findings: Tumor Treg TCRs overlapped most with tumor naive CD4+ cells. The TCR gene usage of tumor memory CD4+ T cells clustered together with blood and lymph node memory CD4+ cells and with lymph node naive CD4+ cells.

After constant-region reverse-primer amplification, full-length variable regions underwent semi-nested PCR with Nested Universal Primer A. One entry per CDR3 protein results from TCRdb running MiXCR on the 5' RACE reads. The sample includes some 45,000 distinct CDR3 sequences, 25% to 35% of them seen just once. The V end was cut by 0 bases, the J end by 7 bases, with 15 bases between. Germline V gene data show CDR1 as MNHNY and CDR2 as SVGAGI (reference sequence). The CDR3 length is 16 residues. Sequencing was done on a sample of naive CD4+ T cells sorted from blood. Subset specified: naive CD4+ T cells, CD4+CD45RA+CD25-. This TCR derives from a female donor with breast cancer. The chain is built from TRBV6-6 and TRBJ1-4; perhaps TRBD1 as D (6 bases). CDR3 protein: CASSYSSKGGGEKLFL. The CDR3 region has the DNA TGTGCCAGCAGTTACTCGAGTAAAGGGGGTGGTGAAAAACTGTTTCTT.